This passage covers 4 T cell receptor beta chains from one sample sequenced in a study of blood T cell repertoires in COVID-19. Profiling relied on immunoSEQ multiplex PCR, and the TCRdb table lists in-frame clones only, not all of them. The table has roughly 100,000 clones, roughly 87% seen once. The sequencing sample was made of peripheral blood. All receptors derive from a man aged 45 to 65 in a cohort sampled during active COVID-19.

The gene calls are TRBV20-1 and TRBJ2-1; D might be TRBD1 (5 bases). Trimming removed 1 base at V and 12 bases at J, with 7 bases between. CDR1 and CDR2 from the germline V gene are DFQATT and SNEGSKA (reference sequence). This CDR3 spans 10 amino acids. The CDR3 is CSARGTPQFF. CDR3 DNA sequence: TGCAGTGCTAGAGGGACACCGCAGTTCTTC.

The CDR3 nucleotides are TGCGCCAGCAGCAAGACTAGCGGCAACACCGGGGAGCTGTTTTTT. Amino acid sequence: CASSKTSGNTGELFF. This chain connects TRBV5-1 to TRBJ2-2; 9 nucleotides match TRBD2. The V gene end was trimmed by 4 bases and the J gene end by 2 bases; junction bases not matched to a gene: 3. The CDR3 length is 15 residues. Germline values: CDR1 SGHRS, CDR2 YFSETQ. Full variable domain (outside the CDR3, taken from reference TRBV5-1 and TRBJ2-2): KAGVTQTPRYLIKTRGQQVTLSCSPISGHRSVSWYQQTPGQGLQFLFEYFSETQRNKGNFPGRFSGRQFSNSRSEMNVSTLELGDSALYLCASSKTSGNTGELFFGEGSRLTVL.

This clone was recorded a few times. The gene calls are TRBV5-1 and TRBJ2-3; 7 bases are a match to TRBD2. From germline, CDR1 is SGHRS and CDR2 YFSETQ. This CDR3 comprises 15 residues. V was clipped by 7 bases and J by 0 bases; unmatched bases: 8. CDR3 sequence (DNA): TGCGCCAGCCGACCGAGACTAGCTAGCACAGATACGCAGTATTTT. Translated, it gives CASRPRLASTDTQYF.

This chain joins TRBV11-3 and TRBJ2-1, with 7 bases identical to TRBD1. The J segment lost 4 bases and the V segment lost 8 bases, leaving 2 bases of the junction unmatched. Germline lookup yields CDR1 SGHNT and CDR2 YENEEA. The CDR3 extends over 12 amino acids. The CDR3 coding sequence is TGTGCCAGCCGGACAGGATACAATGAGCAGTTCTTC. Residues: CASRTGYNEQFF.